This T cell receptor (beta chain) was recorded in a study of long-term antiretroviral therapy in people with HIV. The CDR3 has 15 amino acids. Germline V CDR1 and CDR2: LGHNA, YSLEER. J was trimmed by 3 bases and V by 3 bases; bases with no gene match: 2. Survey-level immunoSEQ v3.0 assays were run. Assay: immunoSEQ multiplex PCR; the TCRdb copy retains only in-frame clones and omits some. The table has just over 20,000 clones, roughly 79% seen once. V and J are TRBV4-3 and TRBJ2-1; 10 positions agree with TRBD2. The starting material was unsorted PBMCs, obtained 0.5 years after starting antiretroviral therapy. The origin of this receptor is a man between 18 and 35 years old with HIV. CDR3 region: CASSQQRGGYNEQFF. The CDR3 coding sequence is TGCGCCAGCAGCCAGCAGCGGGGGGGCTACAATGAGCAGTTCTTC.